A selection of T cell receptor beta chains follows, all from one sample in a study of post-analysis software for immune sequencing data. Each CDR3 protein gets one entry after TCRdb re-called the PCR reads with MiXCR. The data contain 800,000 to 950,000 distinct CDR3 sequences, 53% of them singletons. The specimen sequenced was blood. All receptors derive from a girl aged 10-17 years with multiple sclerosis. The CDR3 runs from the conserved cysteine through the conserved F or W. D genes are given only for firm matches. Clone size is shown for a subset of rows, as once, few, many or a class of expanded clone.

V gene	J gene	clone size	D gene	CDR3 protein	CDR3 DNA
TRBV9	TRBJ1-2	NA	TRBD1	CASSAIQGGRFGYTF	TGTGCCAGCAGCGCTATACAGGGGGGACGCTTTGGCTACACCTTC
TRBV7-3	TRBJ1-1	few	NA	CASSSTGGLNTEAFF	TGTGCCAGCAGCTCGACGGGAGGACTAAACACTGAAGCTTTCTTT
TRBV30	TRBJ2-1	NA	NA	CAWSRMGGGEQFF	TGTGCCTGGAGCCGGATGGGAGGAGGTGAGCAGTTCTTC
TRBV5-1	TRBJ2-1	few	NA	CASSLRDLRYNEQFF	TGCGCCAGCAGCCTCCGGGACTTAAGGTACAATGAGCAGTTCTTC
TRBV6-6	TRBJ2-3	many	TRBD2	CASSYSTSGFTDTQYF	TGTGCCAGCAGTTACTCGACTAGCGGGTTCACAGATACGCAGTATTTT
TRBV7-9	TRBJ1-2	NA	TRBD1	CASSRTGGRATYGYTF	TGTGCCAGCAGTCGCACAGGGGGCCGGGCCACCTATGGCTACACCTTC
TRBV20-1	TRBJ2-1	NA	TRBD2	CSAASGRENEQFF	TGCAGTGCTGCTAGCGGGAGGGAGAATGAGCAGTTCTTC
TRBV5-1	TRBJ2-3	NA	TRBD2	CASSFTGGASTDTQYF	TGCGCCAGCAGCTTTACCGGGGGGGCAAGCACAGATACGCAGTATTTT
TRBV14	TRBJ2-7	NA	NA	CASSPSMGSYEQYF	TGTGCCAGCAGCCCCTCCATGGGCTCCTACGAGCAGTACTTC
TRBV20-1	TRBJ1-6	NA	TRBD1	CSARDDRGPSSPLHF	TGCAGTGCTAGAGATGACAGGGGGCCCAGCTCACCCCTCCACTTT
TRBV29-1	TRBJ2-3	few	TRBD2	CSATWGGPYTQYF	TGCAGCGCCACTTGGGGGGGTCCGTATACGCAGTATTTT